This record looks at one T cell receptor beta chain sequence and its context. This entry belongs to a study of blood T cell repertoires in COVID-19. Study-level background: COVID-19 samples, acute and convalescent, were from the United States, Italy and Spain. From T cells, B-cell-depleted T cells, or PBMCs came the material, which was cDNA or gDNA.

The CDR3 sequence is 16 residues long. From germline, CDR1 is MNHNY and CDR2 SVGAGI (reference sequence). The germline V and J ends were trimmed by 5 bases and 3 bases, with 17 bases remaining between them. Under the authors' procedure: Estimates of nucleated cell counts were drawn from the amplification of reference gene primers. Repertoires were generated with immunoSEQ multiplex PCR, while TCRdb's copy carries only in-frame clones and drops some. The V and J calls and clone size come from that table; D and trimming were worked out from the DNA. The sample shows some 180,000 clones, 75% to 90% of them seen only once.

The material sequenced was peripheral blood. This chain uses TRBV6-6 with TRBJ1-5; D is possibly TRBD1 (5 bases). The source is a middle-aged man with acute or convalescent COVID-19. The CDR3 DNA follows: TGTGCCAGCAGTCCCCCCAGGGTTGCCCCCAATCAGCCCCAGCATTTT. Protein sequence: CASSPPRVAPNQPQHF.